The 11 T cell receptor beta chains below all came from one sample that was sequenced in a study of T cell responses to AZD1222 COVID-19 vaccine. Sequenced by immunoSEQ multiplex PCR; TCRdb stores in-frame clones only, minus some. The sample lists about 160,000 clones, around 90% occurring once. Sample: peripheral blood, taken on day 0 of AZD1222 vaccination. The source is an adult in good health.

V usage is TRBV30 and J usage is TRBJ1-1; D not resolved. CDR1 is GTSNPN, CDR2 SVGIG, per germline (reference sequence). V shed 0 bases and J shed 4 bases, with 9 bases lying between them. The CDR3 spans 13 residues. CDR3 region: CAWSVQRGTEAFF. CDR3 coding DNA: TGTGCCTGGAGTGTACAACGGGGCACTGAAGCTTTCTTT.

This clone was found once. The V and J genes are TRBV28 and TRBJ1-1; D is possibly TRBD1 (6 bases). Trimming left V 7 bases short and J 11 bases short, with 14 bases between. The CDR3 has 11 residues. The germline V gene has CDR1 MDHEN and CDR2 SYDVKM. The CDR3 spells CASTGRGGAFF. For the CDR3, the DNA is TGTGCCAGCACCGGCCGAGGGGGTGCTTTCTTT.

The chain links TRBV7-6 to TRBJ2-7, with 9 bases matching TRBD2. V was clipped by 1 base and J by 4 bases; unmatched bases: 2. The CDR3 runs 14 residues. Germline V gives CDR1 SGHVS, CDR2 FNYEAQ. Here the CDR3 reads CASSLVTSGYEQYF. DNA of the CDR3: TGTGCCAGCAGCTTAGTAACTAGCGGGTACGAGCAGTACTTC.

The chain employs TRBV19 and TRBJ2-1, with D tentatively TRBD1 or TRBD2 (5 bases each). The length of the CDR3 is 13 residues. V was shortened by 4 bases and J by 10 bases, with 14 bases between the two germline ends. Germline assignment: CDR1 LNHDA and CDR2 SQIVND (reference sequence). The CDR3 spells CASSTVGTVEQFF. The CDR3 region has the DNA TGTGCCAGTAGTACGGTAGGGACGGTGGAGCAGTTCTTC.

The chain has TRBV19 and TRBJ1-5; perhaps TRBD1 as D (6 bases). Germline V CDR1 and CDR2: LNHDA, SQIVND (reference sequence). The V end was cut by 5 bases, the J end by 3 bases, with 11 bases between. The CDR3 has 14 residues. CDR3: CASSSQGANQPQHF. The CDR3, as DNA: TGTGCCAGTAGTTCACAGGGAGCCAATCAGCCCCAGCATTTT.

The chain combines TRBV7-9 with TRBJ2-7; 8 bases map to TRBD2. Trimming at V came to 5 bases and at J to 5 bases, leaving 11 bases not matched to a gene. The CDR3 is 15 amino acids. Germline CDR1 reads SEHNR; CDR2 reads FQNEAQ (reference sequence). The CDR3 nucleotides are TGTGCCAGCAGCCCTCGAAGCGGGAGTCTTGACGAGCAGTACTTC. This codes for CASSPRSGSLDEQYF.

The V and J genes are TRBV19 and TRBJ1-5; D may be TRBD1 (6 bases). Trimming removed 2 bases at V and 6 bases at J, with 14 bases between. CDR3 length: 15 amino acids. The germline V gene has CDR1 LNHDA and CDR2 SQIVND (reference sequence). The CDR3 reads CASSIQGNLAQPQHF. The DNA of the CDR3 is TGTGCCAGTAGTATACAGGGGAATCTGGCTCAGCCCCAGCATTTT.

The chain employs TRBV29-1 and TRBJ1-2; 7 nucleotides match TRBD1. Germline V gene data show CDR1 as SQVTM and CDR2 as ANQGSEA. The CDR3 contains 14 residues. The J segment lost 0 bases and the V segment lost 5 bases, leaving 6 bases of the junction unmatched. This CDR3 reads CSVTGTAANYGYTF. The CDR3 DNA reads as TGCAGCGTTACGGGGACAGCAGCTAACTATGGCTACACCTTC.

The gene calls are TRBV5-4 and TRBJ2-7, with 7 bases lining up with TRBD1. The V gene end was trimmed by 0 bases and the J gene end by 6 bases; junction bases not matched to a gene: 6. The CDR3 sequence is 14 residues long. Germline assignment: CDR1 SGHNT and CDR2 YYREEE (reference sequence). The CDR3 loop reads CASSLGHRGSEQYF. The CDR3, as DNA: TGTGCCAGCAGCTTGGGTCACAGGGGTTCCGAGCAGTACTTC.

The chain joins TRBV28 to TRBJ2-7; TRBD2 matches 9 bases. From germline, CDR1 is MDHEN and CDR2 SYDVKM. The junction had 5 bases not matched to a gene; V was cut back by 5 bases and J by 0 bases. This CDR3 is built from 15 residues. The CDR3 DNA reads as TGTGCCAGCAGTCGGACTAGCGCCTACTCCTACGAGCAGTACTTC. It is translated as CASSRTSAYSYEQYF.

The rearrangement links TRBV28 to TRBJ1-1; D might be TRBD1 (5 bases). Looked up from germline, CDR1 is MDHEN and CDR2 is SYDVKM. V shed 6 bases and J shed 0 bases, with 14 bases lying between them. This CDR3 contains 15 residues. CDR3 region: CASRSQGDMNTEAFF. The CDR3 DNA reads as TGTGCCAGCAGGTCCCAGGGTGATATGAACACTGAAGCTTTCTTT.